This T cell receptor beta chain was documented in a study of blood T cell repertoires in COVID-19. Study overall: Italy, Spain and the United States were the sources of the convalescent and acute COVID-19 samples.

The V and J ends lost 1 base and 7 bases, in that order; junction bases with no gene match: 9. Germline values: CDR1 LGHNA, CDR2 YNFKEQ. This CDR3 contains 18 residues. Study processing details: Reference gene primer amplification in the assay estimated nucleated cell counts. Sequenced by immunoSEQ multiplex PCR; TCRdb stores in-frame clones only, minus some. V and J calls and clone size are those listed in that table; D and trimming were worked out from the DNA. Altogether roughly 62,000 clones are present, around 80% being singletons, with the ten largest covering about a fifth. The sequence came from a woman of 80 years or more with active or convalescent COVID-19. Sequenced: peripheral blood. The chain joins TRBV4-2 to TRBJ2-1, with 14 bases lining up with TRBD2. The CDR3 protein is CASSQGTSGGTWGNEQFF. The CDR3 coding sequence is TGTGCCAGCAGCCAAGGGACTAGCGGGGGGACTTGGGGGAATGAGCAGTTCTTC.